This TCR beta chain was captured by sequencing in a study of neurological immune-mediated disorders. TCRdb re-called the 5' RACE reads with MiXCR, one entry per CDR3 protein. The sample consists of about 59,000 distinct CDR3 sequences, 10% to 15% of them appearing once. This CDR3 is 16 amino acids long. V trimming: 0 bases; J trimming: 1 base; junction bases outside the gene matches: 6. Germline CDR1 and CDR2: SGHRS and YFSETQ. This clonotype was detected ten times or more. The chain recombines TRBV5-1 with TRBJ2-5; 7 nucleotides align to TRBD2. Sequences were obtained from PBMCs. The origin of this receptor is a woman aged 55-69 years with HTLV-1-associated myelopathy (HAM/TSP). The CDR3 protein is CASSLGFSSGQETQYF. In DNA, the CDR3 is TGCGCCAGCAGCTTGGGGTTTTCTAGCGGCCAAGAGACCCAGTACTTC.